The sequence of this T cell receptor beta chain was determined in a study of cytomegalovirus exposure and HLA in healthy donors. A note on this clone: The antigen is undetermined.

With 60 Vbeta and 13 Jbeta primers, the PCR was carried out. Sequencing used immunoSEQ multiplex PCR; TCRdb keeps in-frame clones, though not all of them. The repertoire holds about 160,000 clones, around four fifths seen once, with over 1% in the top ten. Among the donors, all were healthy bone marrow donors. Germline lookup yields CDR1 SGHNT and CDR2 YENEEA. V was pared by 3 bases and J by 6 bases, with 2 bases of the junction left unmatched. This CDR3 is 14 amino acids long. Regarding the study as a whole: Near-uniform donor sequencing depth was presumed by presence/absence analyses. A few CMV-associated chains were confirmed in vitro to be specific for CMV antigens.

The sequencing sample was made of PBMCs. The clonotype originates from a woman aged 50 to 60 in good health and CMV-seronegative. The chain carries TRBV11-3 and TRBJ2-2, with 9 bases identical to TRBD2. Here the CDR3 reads CASSFGGGAGELFF. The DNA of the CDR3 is TGTGCCAGCAGCTTTGGCGGGGGGGCCGGGGAGCTGTTTTTT.